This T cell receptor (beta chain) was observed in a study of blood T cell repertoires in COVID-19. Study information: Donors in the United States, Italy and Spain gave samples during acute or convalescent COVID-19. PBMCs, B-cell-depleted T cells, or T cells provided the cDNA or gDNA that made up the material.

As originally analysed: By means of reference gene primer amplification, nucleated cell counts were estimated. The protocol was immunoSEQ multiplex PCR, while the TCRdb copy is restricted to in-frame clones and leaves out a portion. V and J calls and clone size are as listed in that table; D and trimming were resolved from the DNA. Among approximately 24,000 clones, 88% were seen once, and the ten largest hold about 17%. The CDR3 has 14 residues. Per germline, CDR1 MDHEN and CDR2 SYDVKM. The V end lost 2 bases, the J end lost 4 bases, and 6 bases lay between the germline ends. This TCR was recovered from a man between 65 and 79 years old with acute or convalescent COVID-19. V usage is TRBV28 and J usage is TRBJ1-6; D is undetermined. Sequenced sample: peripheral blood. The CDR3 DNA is TGTGCCAGCAGTTTAAGGACTTATAATTCACCCCTCCACTTT. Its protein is CASSLRTYNSPLHF.